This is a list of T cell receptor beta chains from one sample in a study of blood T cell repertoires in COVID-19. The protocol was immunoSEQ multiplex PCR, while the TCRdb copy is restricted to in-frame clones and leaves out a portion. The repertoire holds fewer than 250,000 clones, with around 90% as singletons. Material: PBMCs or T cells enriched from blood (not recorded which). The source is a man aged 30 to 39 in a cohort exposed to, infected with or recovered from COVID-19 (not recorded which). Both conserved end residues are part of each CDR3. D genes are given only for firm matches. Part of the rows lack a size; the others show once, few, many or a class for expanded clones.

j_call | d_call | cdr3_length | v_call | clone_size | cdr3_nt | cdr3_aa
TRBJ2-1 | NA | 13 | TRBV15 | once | TGTGCCACCAGCACCGTAGGAGACAATGAGCAGTTCTTC | CATSTVGDNEQFF
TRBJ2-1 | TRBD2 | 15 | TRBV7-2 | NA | TGTGCCAGCAGCTTAGGTGGGACTAGCGGGAATGAGCAGTTCTTC | CASSLGGTSGNEQFF
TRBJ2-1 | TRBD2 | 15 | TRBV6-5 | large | TGTGCCAGCCGCAGATTCGGGACTAGCGACAATGAGCAGTTCTTC | CASRRFGTSDNEQFF
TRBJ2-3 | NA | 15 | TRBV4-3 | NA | TGCGCCAGCAGCCAATGGACGGGGGGCACAGATACGCAGTATTTT | CASSQWTGGTDTQYF
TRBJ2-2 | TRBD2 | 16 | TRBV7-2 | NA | TGTGCCAGCAGCCCTCCTAGCGGAGAGAACACCGGGGAGCTGTTTTTT | CASSPPSGENTGELFF
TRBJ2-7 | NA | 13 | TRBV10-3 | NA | TGTGCCATCAGTGAGGCCAGATCGAGGGAGCAGTACTTC | CAISEARSREQYF
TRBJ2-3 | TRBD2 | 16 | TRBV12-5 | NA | TGTGCTAGTGGTTTGGTACTTAGCGGGAGCACAGATACGCAGTATTTT | CASGLVLSGSTDTQYF
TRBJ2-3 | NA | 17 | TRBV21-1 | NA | TGTGCCAGACCAAGACAGGGACTAGCGGCGAAGAGAGATACGCAGTATTTT | CARPRQGLAAKRDTQYF
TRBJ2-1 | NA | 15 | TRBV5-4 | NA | TGTGCCAGCAGCCCTGGAGGTACCCAGAATGCAGAGCAGTTCTTC | CASSPGGTQNAEQFF
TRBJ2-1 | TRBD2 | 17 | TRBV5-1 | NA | TGCGCCAGCAGCTTGGTTGCTAGCGGGAGGGCCGAGGGTGAGCAGTTCTTC | CASSLVASGRAEGEQFF
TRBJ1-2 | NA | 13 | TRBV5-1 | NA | TGCGCCAGCAGCTATTTTAGGGAGGAGGGCTACACCTTC | CASSYFREEGYTF
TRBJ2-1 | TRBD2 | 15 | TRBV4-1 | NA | TGCGCCAGCAGCCAAGCTAGCGGGACCTACAATGAGCAGTTCTTC | CASSQASGTYNEQFF
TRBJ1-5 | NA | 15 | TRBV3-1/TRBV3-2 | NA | TGTGCCAGCAGCCAGGGGACTTTACATAATCAGCCCCAGCATTTT | CASSQGTLHNQPQHF
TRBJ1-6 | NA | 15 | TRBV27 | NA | TGTGCCAGCCTAAGATCCATCAGGGTGGCTTCACCCCTCCACTTT | CASLRSIRVASPLHF
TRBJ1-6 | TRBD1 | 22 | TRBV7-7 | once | TGTGCTAGCAGCTTAGGGGTAAAGGGGGCGAAGTTTTGGGGTTTGTATAATTCACCCCTCCACTTT | CASSLGVKGAKFWGLYNSPLHF
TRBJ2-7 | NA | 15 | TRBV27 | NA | TGTGCCAGCAGTCCCCCCGTTGGTAGCGGATACGAGCAGTACTTC | CASSPPVGSGYEQYF
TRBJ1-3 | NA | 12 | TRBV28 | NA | TGTGCCAGCAGTTTACTCGGAAACACCATATATTTT | CASSLLGNTIYF
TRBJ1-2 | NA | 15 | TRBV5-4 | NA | TGTGCCAGCAGCAACGCTTGGGGCGCCAGAGGAGGCTACACCTTC | CASSNAWGARGGYTF